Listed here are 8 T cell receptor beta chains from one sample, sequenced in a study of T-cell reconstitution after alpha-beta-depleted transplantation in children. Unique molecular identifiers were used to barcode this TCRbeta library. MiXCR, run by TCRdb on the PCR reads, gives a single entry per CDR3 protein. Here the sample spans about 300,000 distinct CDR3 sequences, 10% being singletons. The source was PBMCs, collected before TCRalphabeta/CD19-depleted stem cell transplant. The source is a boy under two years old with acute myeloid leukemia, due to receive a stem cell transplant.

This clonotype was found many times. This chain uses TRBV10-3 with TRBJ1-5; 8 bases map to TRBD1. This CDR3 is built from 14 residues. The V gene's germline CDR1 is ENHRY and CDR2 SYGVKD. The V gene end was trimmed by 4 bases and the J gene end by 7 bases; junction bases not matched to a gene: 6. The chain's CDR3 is CAISGVGQGQPQHF. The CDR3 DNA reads TGTGCCATCAGTGGAGTCGGACAGGGCCAGCCCCAGCATTTT.

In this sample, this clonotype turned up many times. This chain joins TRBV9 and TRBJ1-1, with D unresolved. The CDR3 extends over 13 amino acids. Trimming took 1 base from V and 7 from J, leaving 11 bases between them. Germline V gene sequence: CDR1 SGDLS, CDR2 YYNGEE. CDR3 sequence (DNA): TGTGCCAGCAGCGTAAGAGGGCGGGATGAAGCTTTCTTT. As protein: CASSVRGRDEAFF.

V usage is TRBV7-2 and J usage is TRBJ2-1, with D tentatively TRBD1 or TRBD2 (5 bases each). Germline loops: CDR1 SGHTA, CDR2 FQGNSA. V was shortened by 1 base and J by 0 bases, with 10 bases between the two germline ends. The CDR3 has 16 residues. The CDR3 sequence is CASSLEMGRSYNEQFF. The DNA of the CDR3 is TGTGCCAGCAGCTTAGAAATGGGACGCTCCTACAATGAGCAGTTCTTC.

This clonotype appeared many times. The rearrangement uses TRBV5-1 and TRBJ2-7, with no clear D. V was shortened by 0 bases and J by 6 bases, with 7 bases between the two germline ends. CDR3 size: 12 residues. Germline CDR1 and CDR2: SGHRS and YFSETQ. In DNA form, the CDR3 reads TGCGCCAGCAGCTTGGTCGGCAGCGAGCAGTACTTC. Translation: CASSLVGSEQYF.

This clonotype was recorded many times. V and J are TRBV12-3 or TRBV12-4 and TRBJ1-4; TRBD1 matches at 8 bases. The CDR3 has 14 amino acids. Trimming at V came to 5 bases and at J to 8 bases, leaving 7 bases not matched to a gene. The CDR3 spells CASSQTGAGEKLFF. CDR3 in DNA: TGTGCCAGCAGTCAGACAGGGGCAGGCGAAAAACTGTTTTTT.

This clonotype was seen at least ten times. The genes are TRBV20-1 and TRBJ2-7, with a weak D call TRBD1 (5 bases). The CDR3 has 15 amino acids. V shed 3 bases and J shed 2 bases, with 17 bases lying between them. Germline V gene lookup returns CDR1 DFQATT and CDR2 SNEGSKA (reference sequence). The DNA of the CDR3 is TGCAGTGCTAGGGTCCCAGGGAAGAAGGCCTACGAGCAGTACTTC. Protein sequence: CSARVPGKKAYEQYF.

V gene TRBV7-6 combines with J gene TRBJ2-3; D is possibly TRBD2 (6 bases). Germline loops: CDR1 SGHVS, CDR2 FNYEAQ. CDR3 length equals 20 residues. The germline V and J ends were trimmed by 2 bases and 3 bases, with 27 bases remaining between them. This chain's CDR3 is CASSLPRTGTHLGKTDTQYF. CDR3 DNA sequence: TGTGCCAGCAGCTTACCAAGAACCGGGACTCATTTAGGGAAAACAGATACGCAGTATTTT.

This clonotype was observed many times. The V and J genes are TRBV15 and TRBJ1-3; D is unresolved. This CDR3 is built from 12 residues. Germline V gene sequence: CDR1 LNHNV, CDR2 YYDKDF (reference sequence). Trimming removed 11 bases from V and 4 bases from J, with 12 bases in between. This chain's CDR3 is CASSPTGNTIYF. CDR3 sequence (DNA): TGTGCCTCAAGCCCGACGGGAAACACCATATATTTT.